The 3 T cell receptor beta chains below come from one sample, sequenced in a study of blood T cell repertoires in COVID-19. Generated by immunoSEQ multiplex PCR, the TCRdb table keeps only in-frame clones and is missing some. The data contain around 290,000 clones, approximately 91% of them seen just once; the ten biggest clones take up about 1%. The sequencing sample was made of PBMCs or T cells enriched from blood (not recorded which). These receptors originate from a woman younger than 45 who had recovered from COVID-19.

The chain recombines TRBV7-2 with TRBJ1-2, with 7 bases that match TRBD1. The length of the CDR3 is 15 residues. The J segment lost 4 bases and the V segment lost 0 bases, leaving 5 bases of the junction unmatched. Germline values: CDR1 SGHTA, CDR2 FQGNSA. The CDR3 is CASSLAGQATYGYTF. The CDR3 DNA reads as TGTGCCAGCAGCTTAGCAGGACAGGCTACCTATGGCTACACCTTC. Supplemented by reference TRBV7-2 and TRBJ1-2, the full variable domain reads GAGVSQSPSNKVTEKGKDVELRCDPISGHTALYWYRQSLGQGLEFLIYFQGNSAPDKSGLPSDRFSAERTGGSVSTLTIQRTQQEDSAVYLCASSLAGQATYGYTFGSGTRLTVV.

V is TRBV7-9 and J is TRBJ2-5; TRBD1 might be the D (6 bases). Trimming removed 7 bases from V and 5 bases from J, with 14 bases in between. CDR3 length: 13 residues. Germline V gene sequence: CDR1 SEHNR, CDR2 FQNEAQ (reference sequence). Written as DNA, the CDR3 is TGTGCCAGCACCACAGGGCTAGTGGAGACCCAGTACTTC. It specifies CASTTGLVETQYF.

This rearrangement joins TRBV7-9 to TRBJ2-3; the D is unclear. The V gene lost 1 base and the J gene lost 4 bases, with 9 bases spanning the gap. Germline loops: CDR1 SEHNR, CDR2 FQNEAQ (reference sequence). CDR3 size: 14 residues. CDR3 loop: CASSLVVFPDTQYF. The CDR3 coding sequence is TGTGCCAGCAGCTTAGTCGTATTCCCAGATACGCAGTATTTT.